This entry is about one TCR beta chain. The antigen remains undetermined. These data come from a study of response to subunit inactivated influenza vaccine. Study-wide findings and caveats: T cells newly recruited by each seasonal influenza vaccination are few, the authors suggested.

TCRdb reanalysed the RT-PCR reads using MiXCR and keeps one entry per CDR3 protein. The top ten clones hold approximately 10% of a sample with about 780,000 distinct CDR3 sequences, approximately 18% of them seen once. The germline gives CDR1 SGHRS, CDR2 YFSETQ. The CDR3 runs 13 residues. V was trimmed by 4 bases and J by 4 bases, leaving 11 bases between them. The source was PBMCs from blood, collected about 5 days after vaccination. V is TRBV5-1 and J is TRBJ2-5, with a tentative D call TRBD1 (6 bases). The TCR sequence derives from a man aged 45-65 years who received an inactivated influenza vaccine. DNA of the CDR3: TGCGCCAGCAGCACGGACAGAGTAGAGACCCAGTACTTC. It is translated as CASSTDRVETQYF. Full variable domain (remainder filled in from reference TRBV5-1 and TRBJ2-5): KAGVTQTPRYLIKTRGQQVTLSCSPISGHRSVSWYQQTPGQGLQFLFEYFSETQRNKGNFPGRFSGRQFSNSRSEMNVSTLELGDSALYLCASSTDRVETQYFGPGTRLLVL.